This TCR beta chain was documented in a study of metastatic and nonmetastatic thyroid tumors. This clone appeared a few times. Its antigen is unknown. The entire patient cohort was treatment-naive prior to thyroid surgery. Original handling: The study took CDR3 differences across clinicopathological groups and made a distant-metastasis classifier for papillary thyroid cancer from them. MiXCR reprocessed the PCR reads for TCRdb. The V and J calls were not made by the authors but by TCRdb's processing. This table holds under 25,000 clones, roughly 29% found once. Findings and limits, study-wide: When malignant thyroid tumors were compared with benign nodules, TCR beta diversity was reportedly significantly higher in the malignant tumors. This held in both blood and tumor samples.

This CDR3 spans 13 amino acids. Germline-derived CDR1 and CDR2 are SNHLY and FYNNEI. Trimming cost V 8 bases and J 1 base, with 12 bases left between them. Sequenced input: blood. The V and J genes are TRBV2 and TRBJ2-7, with D tentatively TRBD2 (5 bases). The TCR originated in a female donor with papillary thyroid cancer or a benign thyroid nodule (not recorded which). Some clones in this sample may be carry-over from other donors' samples. CDR3 residues: CASLHGGSYEQYF. In DNA form, the CDR3 reads TGTGCCAGCCTGCATGGCGGGTCCTACGAGCAGTACTTC.